These T cell receptor beta chains were read from a single sample in a study of T cells after posttransplantation cyclophosphamide. The data were produced by immunoSEQ multiplex PCR, yet TCRdb's version contains in-frame clones alone and is incomplete. In total the sample includes a few thousand clones, none of them seen once. The input for sequencing was PBMCs, taken after an allogeneic stem cell transplant with post-transplant cyclophosphamide. These receptors all come from an older female patient who received an allogeneic stem cell transplant from an unrelated donor, was CMV-positive, and had acute GVHD only. Some T cells may be the graft donor's. The conserved cysteine and the conserved F or W are not part of the CDR3 here. The D gene is left open where the match is weak.

D | V | CDR3
- | TRBV28 | ASSLRPYNEQF
TRBD2 | TRBV6-5 | ASSPGGVYNEQF
- | TRBV6-6 | ASKALANTGELF
- | TRBV5-1 | ASSLGTTNYGYT
TRBD2 | TRBV29-1 | SGEAGGHGEQF
- | TRBV6-1 | ASRLRLTENTEAF
TRBD2 | TRBV11-2 | ASSLGTSGTYEQY
- | TRBV29-1 | SVKRVLTDTQY
- | TRBV7-2 | ASSLGGLLTAHTQY
TRBD2 | TRBV4-3 | ASSWGGSPTGELF
- | TRBV2 | ASSEARGRASTAKNIQY
TRBD1 | TRBV12-3/TRBV12-4 | ASSLAGDSGKRNTIY
- | TRBV5-8 | ASSLDAGPQH
TRBD1 | TRBV28 | ASSSGQGESQPQH
- | TRBV19 | ASSISVYGYT
TRBD1 | TRBV10-3 | AISTDRASNQPQH
- | TRBV7-6 | ASSLVAYEQY
- | TRBV7-2 | ASSLASGQYNEQF
- | TRBV7-9 | ASSLGYRRSTNEKLF
TRBD1 | TRBV30 | AWSQGAWNTEAF
TRBD1 | TRBV7-9 | ASSLGGRQGAEKLF
TRBD1 | TRBV6-2/TRBV6-3 | ASRRQGQNNYGYT
TRBD1 | TRBV7-2 | ASSSPPGQTTDTQY
TRBD1 | TRBV18 | ASSPAGTGRRYEQY
TRBD1 | TRBV25-1 | ASRGTDQKLF
TRBD2 | TRBV25-1 | ASSRTSGGVETQY
- | TRBV18 | ASSPQQGGETQY
- | TRBV5-1 | ASRVGAGAGELF
- | TRBV7-2 | ASSLRGLETQY
TRBD1 | TRBV6-2/TRBV6-3 | ASSYEYKTGDYGYT
- | TRBV7-3 | ASSLRLNNEQF
- | TRBV9 | ASSGDGGTEAF
- | TRBV4-1 | ASSQDVTGGEQF
- | TRBV7-9 | ASSLGDSPVEKLF
- | TRBV7-3 | ASSLTGVGKNIQY
TRBD1 | TRBV6-2/TRBV6-3 | ASSHDRASQH
TRBD1 | TRBV5-1 | ASSPKTGWNTEAF
TRBD1 | TRBV6-5 | ASSPPGTGSHEQY
TRBD1 | TRBV19 | ATNPGGYTEAF
- | TRBV6-6 | ASSLIRSSYNSPLH
- | TRBV29-1 | SVRAGNTEAF
TRBD1 | TRBV28 | ASRPLDRTGETQY
- | TRBV11-3 | ASSLYSGATGELF
- | TRBV5-6 | ASSLAGGTGELF
TRBD1 | TRBV7-9 | ASSLVGTGGDEQY
- | TRBV2 | ASTGRGQHRGAV
TRBD1 | TRBV5-1 | ASSLGGTGDLYGYT
- | TRBV5-1 | ASSFLANLAGELF
- | TRBV7-3 | ASSLGLFQTQY
TRBD1 | TRBV5-1 | ASRQSRGQPTSNTGELF
- | TRBV5-6 | ASSFPGGSDTQY
- | TRBV5-1 | ASSPLADYNSPLH
TRBD1 | TRBV7-3 | ASSLVSTGRVYGYT
TRBD1 | TRBV6-1 | ASTTWDRVSYEQY
- | TRBV7-2 | ASRTGAVSAYGYT
TRBD1 | TRBV14 | ASSIRTGRTDTQY
- | TRBV2 | ASSEMSPAGNQPQH
- | TRBV5-6 | ASSLGFSSKDEQF
- | TRBV30 | AAGGREKLF